These 25 T cell receptor beta chains were sequenced from one sample in a study of OX40 agonist ivuxolimab in advanced cancers. Profiled with immunoSEQ multiplex PCR; TCRdb holds only in-frame clones, not every one. The sample holds 35,000 to 55,000 clones, more than 70% seen once. The material was CD4+ or CD8+ T cells sorted from blood, obtained in a trial of the OX40 agonist ivuxolimab. The source is an adult with an advanced solid tumor such as melanoma, head and neck, liver or kidney cancer.

J is TRBJ2-7 and V is TRBV2; D uncertain. Germline V gene sequence: CDR1 SNHLY, CDR2 FYNNEI. V was clipped by 6 bases and J by 5 bases, with 8 bases between them. This CDR3 comprises 11 residues. The CDR3 spells CASSPIHEQYF. CDR3 sequence (DNA): TGTGCCAGCAGCCCCATTCACGAGCAGTACTTC.

The CDR3 bases are TGTGCCAGCAGACTTGGTTGGGGGACCGGCTCTGGAAACACCATATATTTT. Translating it yields CASRLGWGTGSGNTIYF. The V call is TRBV5-5, the J call TRBJ1-3; a weak D match, TRBD1 (5 bases). The germline V and J ends were trimmed by 5 bases and 0 bases, with 18 bases remaining between them. The germline gives CDR1 SGHKS, CDR2 YYEKEE (reference sequence). The CDR3 runs 17 residues. Filled out from reference TRBV5-5 and TRBJ1-3, the complete variable domain reads DAGVTQSPTHLIKTRGQQVTLRCSPISGHKSVSWYQQVLGQGPQFIFQYYEKEERGRGNFPDRFSARQFPNYSSELNVNALLLGDSALYLCASRLGWGTGSGNTIYFGEGSWLTVV.

With respect to this clone: The sample carries other DNA sequences with the same CDR3. The rearrangement links TRBV9 to TRBJ1-1, with TRBD1 identical over 9 bases. V was pared by 2 bases and J by 6 bases, with 2 bases of the junction left unmatched. The germline V gene encodes CDR1 SGDLS and CDR2 YYNGEE. This CDR3 is 13 amino acids long. Written as DNA, the CDR3 is TGTGCCAGCAGCGTTGACAGGGGGGCTGAAGCTTTCTTT. Amino acid sequence: CASSVDRGAEAFF.

J is TRBJ2-7 and V is TRBV29-1, with TRBD2 matching 8 bases. Germline CDR1 reads SQVTM; CDR2 reads ANQGSEA. The CDR3 has 17 residues. V shed 6 bases, J shed 3 bases, and the junction held 19 bases outside the gene matches. The CDR3 region has the DNA TGCAGCGTCCTTAATTTGGGACTAGGAACAATCGGCTACGAGCAGTACTTC. It specifies CSVLNLGLGTIGYEQYF.

This chain connects TRBV27 to TRBJ1-5, with D uncertain. Germline CDR1 and CDR2: MNHEY and SMNVEV (reference sequence). V was cut by 4 bases and J by 3 bases, with 7 bases left in between. The CDR3 has 13 amino acids. CDR3 residues: CASSYFINQPQHF. CDR3 coding DNA: TGTGCCAGCAGTTACTTTATCAATCAGCCCCAGCATTTT.

This clone occurred a few times. The V call is TRBV5-6, the J call TRBJ2-3; D might be TRBD2 (5 bases). From germline, CDR1 is SGHDT and CDR2 YYEEEE. This CDR3 contains 14 residues. The V gene lost 5 bases and the J gene lost 7 bases, with 17 bases spanning the gap. The CDR3 here is CASRPSGSSNTQYF. For the CDR3, the DNA is TGTGCCAGCAGGCCGAGTGGGAGTAGTAATACGCAGTATTTT. Looking up the rest from reference TRBV5-6 and TRBJ2-3 gives the full variable domain: DAGVTQSPTHLIKTRGQQVTLRCSPKSGHDTVSWYQQALGQGPQFIFQYYEEEERQRGNFPDRFSGHQFPNYSSELNVNALLLGDSALYLCASRPSGSSNTQYFGPGTRLTVL.

The CDR3 nucleotides are TGTGCCAGCAGTGACTACCGGAACTATGGCTACACCTTC. Amino acid sequence: CASSDYRNYGYTF. The gene calls are TRBV2 and TRBJ1-2; no firm D call. The V gene's germline CDR1 is SNHLY and CDR2 FYNNEI. The V and J ends lost 3 bases and 2 bases respectively, with 7 bases between them. This CDR3 has 13 amino acids.

This clone was recorded only once. CDR3 coding DNA: TGCGCCAGCAGCCCCTCTGTGAGGGATGAGCAGTTCTTC. Protein: CASSPSVRDEQFF. The rearrangement links TRBV5-1 to TRBJ2-1; D perhaps matches TRBD2 (5 bases). Germline values: CDR1 SGHRS, CDR2 YFSETQ. The CDR3 length is 13 residues. The V and J ends lost 4 bases and 8 bases respectively, with 13 bases between them.

The chain carries TRBV5-1 and TRBJ2-4, with D uncertain. Germline lookup yields CDR1 SGHRS and CDR2 YFSETQ. The V end was cut by 0 bases, the J end by 5 bases, with 9 bases between. The CDR3 has 14 residues. The CDR3 region is CASSLDPRQNIQYF. CDR3 coding DNA: TGCGCCAGCAGCTTGGATCCTAGGCAAAACATTCAGTACTTC.

The rearrangement uses TRBV7-2 and TRBJ2-6; no definite D call. Germline V lookup: CDR1 SGHTA, CDR2 FQGNSA. The CDR3 has 19 residues. Between the trimmed V and J ends, which lost 1 base and 0 bases, there was a span of 16 bases. In nucleotides, the CDR3 is TGTGCCAGCAGCTTAGGTAGAATAGGAAGGCACTCTGGGGCCAACGTCCTGACTTTC. Protein: CASSLGRIGRHSGANVLTF.

The chain uses TRBV7-9 and TRBJ2-1, with 13 positions matching TRBD2. CDR1 SEHNR and CDR2 FQNEAQ come from the germline V gene (reference sequence). The length of the CDR3 is 16 residues. After removal of 5 bases from V and 4 bases from J, the junction contained 5 bases not matched to a gene. In nucleotides, the CDR3 is TGTGCCAGCAGCCAAGGGACTAGCGGGGCGTACAATGAGCAGTTCTTC. Translating gives CASSQGTSGAYNEQFF.

This chain links TRBV11-2 with TRBJ2-5, with TRBD1 matching 11 bases. The germline V gene has CDR1 SGHAT and CDR2 FQNNGV. Trimming removed 6 bases from V and 5 bases from J; junction bases left unmatched: 11. This CDR3 is built from 16 residues. The CDR3 region has the DNA TGTGCCAGCAGACTATTGTGGGGACAGGGGGTCGAGACCCAGTACTTC. Residues: CASRLLWGQGVETQYF.

The rearrangement links TRBV19 to TRBJ2-5, with 8 bases matching TRBD2. V lost 5 bases to trimming and J lost 3 bases; unmatched junction nucleotides: 11. The germline gives CDR1 LNHDA, CDR2 SQIVND (reference sequence). The CDR3 totals 16 residues. CDR3 sequence reads: CASSLNVAGRKETQYF. The CDR3 DNA is TGTGCCAGTAGTCTCAATGTAGCGGGACGGAAAGAGACCCAGTACTTC. The full variable domain, its missing parts supplied by reference TRBV19 and TRBJ2-5, is DGGITQSPKYLFRKEGQNVTLSCEQNLNHDAMYWYRQDPGQGLRLIYYSQIVNDFQKGDIAEGYSVSREKKESFPLTVTSAQKNPTAFYLCASSLNVAGRKETQYFGPGTRLLVL.

This chain uses TRBV19 with TRBJ2-5, with TRBD2 identical over 11 bases. Germline V gene sequence: CDR1 LNHDA, CDR2 SQIVND (reference sequence). The ends lost 3 bases at V and 3 bases at J; junction bases unmatched: 6. This CDR3 region has 16 residues. CDR3 loop: CASSIGLAGIEETQYF. The CDR3, as DNA: TGTGCCAGTAGTATCGGACTAGCGGGCATAGAAGAGACCCAGTACTTC.

The chain carries TRBV30 and TRBJ1-1; 10 positions agree with TRBD1. The V gene's germline CDR1 is GTSNPN and CDR2 SVGIG (reference sequence). Trimming cost V 1 base and J 0 bases; bases outside gene matches: 8. The CDR3 is 17 residues long. The CDR3 DNA reads as TGTGCCTGGAGTGGGGACAGGGGTCCATTTATGAACACTGAAGCTTTCTTT. This translates into CAWSGDRGPFMNTEAFF.

The CDR3: CASSPRAGPEAFF. CDR3 DNA sequence: TGTGCCAGCAGCCCCAGAGCAGGACCTGAAGCTTTCTTT. This chain uses TRBV9 with TRBJ1-1; D is ambiguous. The V and J ends lost 4 bases and 6 bases respectively, with 13 bases between them. Germline CDR1 is SGDLS and CDR2 is YYNGEE. The CDR3 has 13 amino acids. The variable domain in full, completed from reference TRBV9 and TRBJ1-1, reads DSGVTQTPKHLITATGQRVTLRCSPRSGDLSVYWYQQSLDQGLQFLIQYYNGEERAKGNILERFSAQQFPDLHSELNLSSLELGDSALYFCASSPRAGPEAFFGQGTRLTVV.

V gene TRBV7-2 combines with J gene TRBJ2-7; D is tentatively TRBD1 or TRBD2 (5 bases each). Germline V lookup: CDR1 SGHTA, CDR2 FQGNSA. Trimming shortened V by 3 bases and J by 9 bases, and 9 bases separated the two germline ends. The CDR3 totals 11 residues. The CDR3 coding sequence is TGTGCCAGCAGCTTGGGGGTAGGGCAGTACTTC. Translated: CASSLGVGQYF. Combining the CDR3 with reference TRBV7-2 and TRBJ2-7 gives the whole variable domain GAGVSQSPSNKVTEKGKDVELRCDPISGHTALYWYRQSLGQGLEFLIYFQGNSAPDKSGLPSDRFSAERTGGSVSTLTIQRTQQEDSAVYLCASSLGVGQYFGPGTRLTVT.

The rearrangement uses TRBV7-8 and TRBJ2-3; TRBD2 might be the D (6 bases). CDR3 length: 15 amino acids. Germline V gives CDR1 SGHVS, CDR2 FQNEAQ. Trimming cost V 4 bases and J 5 bases, with 16 bases left between them. The CDR3 nucleotides are TGTGCCAGCAGCTCGTTTTCTAGCGACGAAGATACGCAGTATTTT. This sequence encodes CASSSFSSDEDTQYF.

The J gene is TRBJ2-6, the V gene TRBV5-1; D gene unclear. This CDR3 is built from 16 residues. V was cut by 1 base and J by 0 bases, with 8 bases left in between. Germline lookup yields CDR1 SGHRS and CDR2 YFSETQ. CDR3 in amino acids: CASSLLQFSGANVLTF. In DNA form, the CDR3 reads TGCGCCAGCAGCTTGTTACAGTTCTCTGGGGCCAACGTCCTGACTTTC. The whole variable domain, remainder taken from reference TRBV5-1 and TRBJ2-6, is KAGVTQTPRYLIKTRGQQVTLSCSPISGHRSVSWYQQTPGQGLQFLFEYFSETQRNKGNFPGRFSGRQFSNSRSEMNVSTLELGDSALYLCASSLLQFSGANVLTFGAGSRLTVL.

This clone occurred once. CDR3 DNA: TGTGCCAGCTGTACAGGGTCGAACACCGGGGAGCTGTTTTTT. Amino acids: CASCTGSNTGELFF. The chain links TRBV2 to TRBJ2-2; a possible D gene is TRBD1 (6 bases). Germline-derived CDR1 and CDR2 are SNHLY and FYNNEI. The germline V and J ends were trimmed by 8 bases and 0 bases, with 10 bases remaining between them. CDR3 length: 14 residues.

In the case of this clone: Other nucleotide sequences from this sample produce the same CDR3. The genes are TRBV19 and TRBJ1-1; 7 positions match TRBD1. The CDR3 loop spans 13 amino acids. Germline values: CDR1 LNHDA, CDR2 SQIVND (reference sequence). Losses at the gene ends were 4 bases for V and 1 base for J; bases not matched to a gene: 0. CDR3 loop: CASSRTGNTEAFF. The CDR3 coding sequence is TGTGCCAGTAGTAGGACAGGGAACACTGAAGCTTTCTTT.

V and J are TRBV29-1 and TRBJ2-1, with D perhaps TRBD1 or TRBD2 (6 bases each). The germline V and J ends were trimmed by 2 bases and 7 bases, with 15 bases remaining between them. Germline V lookup: CDR1 SQVTM, CDR2 ANQGSEA. This CDR3 comprises 14 residues. CDR3 residues: CSVEPTQGGNEQFF. CDR3 in DNA: TGCAGCGTTGAACCCACACAGGGAGGAAATGAGCAGTTCTTC.

The J gene is TRBJ2-5, the V gene TRBV14; D not resolved. V lost 1 base and J lost 5, with 11 bases in between. The CDR3 sequence is 14 residues long. The germline CDR1 and CDR2 sequences are SGHDN and FVKESK. The CDR3 spells CASSQGSGVETQYF. The CDR3 DNA follows: TGTGCCAGCAGCCAAGGTAGTGGAGTGGAGACCCAGTACTTC.

This clone appeared a few times. CDR3 nucleotides: TGTGCCAGCAGTGAGGGACTTGCCTCCTACAATGAGCAGTTCTTC. Its translation: CASSEGLASYNEQFF. This chain uses TRBV6-1 with TRBJ2-1; perhaps TRBD2 as D (6 bases). The V end lost 3 bases, the J end lost 0 bases, and 9 bases lay between the germline ends. The germline CDR1 and CDR2 sequences are MNHNS and SASEGT. This CDR3 contains 15 residues.

The chain couples TRBV6-5 to TRBJ2-7; TRBD2 might be the D (5 bases). The CDR3 sequence is 15 residues long. Trimming took off 5 bases at V and 3 bases at J, with 17 bases between the two ends. Germline-derived CDR1 and CDR2 are MNHEY and SVGAGI. The CDR3 DNA follows: TGTGCCAGCAGTAATAGGCCGGACGGGAACTACGAGCAGTACTTC. Its protein is CASSNRPDGNYEQYF.